This TCR beta chain stems from a study of Graves' ophthalmopathy and Graves' hyperthyroidism. Overall study results and limits: Discriminating ophthalmopathy from stable hyperthyroidism, a 13-signature model attained a sensitivity of under 90% and a specificity of approximately 81%.

Ophthalmopathy donors were characterized by moderate-to-severe activity, CAS of at least 3, NOSPECS of at least 4, and duration under 3 months. Enrollment excluded any patients with other autoimmune diseases, uncontrolled infections, pregnancy or lactation. PBMCs were density-gradient isolated from 10 ml fresh blood. Amplified TCR beta CDR3 regions were obtained using RNA transcripts as template. First-round RT-PCR relied on HTBI primers, and a second-round multiplex PCR came next. TCRdb re-derived calls from the multiplex PCR reads in MiXCR, one entry per CDR3 protein. Of 350,000 to 450,000 distinct CDR3 sequences in the sample, about 17% are singletons; the top ten hold roughly 1.5%. The CDR3 runs to 17 residues. Germline CDR1 LNHDA, CDR2 SQIVND (reference sequence). V lost 7 bases to trimming and J lost 3 bases; unmatched junction nucleotides: 17. This clonotype was counted many times. The antigen is undetermined.

Sequencing was done on a sample of peripheral blood. This rearrangement joins TRBV19 to TRBJ1-1; 7 nucleotides match TRBD1. This clonotype was obtained from a woman between 18 and 29 years old with Graves' ophthalmopathy. DNA of the CDR3: TGTGCCAGTACCCGGGGGAGGGACAGCAATCTACACACTGAAGCTTTCTTT. Translated, it gives CASTRGRDSNLHTEAFF.